The source of this T cell receptor (beta chain) is a study of blood T cells in healthy people across ages. This clonotype has only a few counts. A minimum of 7 million PBMCs was isolated per sample. A second PCR, run for about 6 to 12 cycles, used a sample-barcoded 5' primer plus a J-beta primer mix. TCRdb called the 5' RACE reads again in MiXCR, with one record for every CDR3 protein. Altogether approximately 940,000 distinct CDR3 sequences are present, about 44% being singletons, with the ten largest covering roughly 12%. The source material was blood. This sequence was found in a man younger than 45 in good health.

CDR3 residues: CASSLAPGEEFF. The CDR3 DNA follows: TGTGCCAGCAGTTTAGCCCCAGGGGAGGAGTTCTTC. The rearrangement links TRBV12-3 or TRBV12-4 to TRBJ2-1; D is tentatively TRBD1 or TRBD2 (6 bases each). Trimming cost V 0 bases and J 14 bases, with 11 bases left between them. This CDR3 spans 12 amino acids.